Shown below are 21 T cell receptor beta chains from a single sample sequenced in a study of OX40 agonist ivuxolimab in advanced cancers. The repertoire was sequenced with immunoSEQ multiplex PCR; TCRdb's copy has only in-frame clones and lacks some. The table includes nearly 60,000 clones, over 75% detected once. Material: CD4+ or CD8+ T cells sorted from blood, obtained in a trial of the OX40 agonist ivuxolimab. Receptors were obtained from an adult with an advanced solid tumor such as melanoma, head and neck, liver or kidney cancer.

This clone was seen only a few times. The chain recombines TRBV25-1 with TRBJ1-5; no clear D gene. Deletions cut 1 base from V and 6 bases from J, with 16 bases between. Germline-derived CDR1 and CDR2 are MGHDK and SYGVNS. This CDR3 has 16 residues. The CDR3 sequence: CASSESGVDGTQPQHF. CDR3 in DNA: TGTGCCAGCAGTGAATCTGGTGTTGACGGAACTCAGCCCCAGCATTTT.

The chain uses TRBV5-1 and TRBJ1-1; 7 positions agree with TRBD1. Looked up from germline, CDR1 is SGHRS and CDR2 is YFSETQ. The CDR3 totals 13 residues. After removal of 4 bases from V and 3 bases from J, the junction contained 3 bases not matched to a gene. The DNA of the CDR3 is TGCGCCAGCAGCCCCGACAGGGACACTGAAGCTTTCTTT. Protein sequence: CASSPDRDTEAFF.

The V call is TRBV19, the J call TRBJ2-3, with 7 bases fitting TRBD1. CDR3 length: 16 residues. Germline values: CDR1 LNHDA, CDR2 SQIVND (reference sequence). J gave up 1 base and V 6 bases, and 10 bases lay outside the gene matches. CDR3 residues: CASSDQGVEGTDTQYF. The CDR3 DNA reads as TGTGCCAGTAGCGATCAGGGGGTGGAGGGCACAGATACGCAGTATTTT.

DNA for the CDR3: TGCGCCAGCAGCTTGGGAACTAGCGAGGTTAGTGAGCAGTTCTTC. This gives the protein CASSLGTSEVSEQFF. The chain joins TRBV5-1 to TRBJ2-1; 7 nucleotides line up with TRBD2. This CDR3 is 15 amino acids long. V lost 0 bases, J lost 9 bases, and 9 bases stayed unmatched. CDR1 and CDR2 (germline): SGHRS, YFSETQ. The full variable domain, in which reference TRBV5-1 and TRBJ2-1 provide the parts outside the CDR3, is KAGVTQTPRYLIKTRGQQVTLSCSPISGHRSVSWYQQTPGQGLQFLFEYFSETQRNKGNFPGRFSGRQFSNSRSEMNVSTLELGDSALYLCASSLGTSEVSEQFFGPGTRLTVL.

The chain uses TRBV30 and TRBJ2-5, with a tentative D call TRBD1 (6 bases). Looked up from germline, CDR1 is GTSNPN and CDR2 is SVGIG (reference sequence). The CDR3 runs to 13 residues. V was trimmed by 3 bases and J by 0 bases, leaving 8 bases between them. Here the CDR3 reads CAWRTGHQETQYF. CDR3 coding DNA: TGTGCCTGGAGGACAGGTCACCAAGAGACCCAGTACTTC.

The chain employs TRBV6-1 and TRBJ1-5, with 7 bases matching TRBD1. This CDR3 spans 16 amino acids. Losses at the gene ends were 4 bases for V and 4 bases for J; bases not matched to a gene: 10. The germline gives CDR1 MNHNS, CDR2 SASEGT. CDR3 nucleotides: TGTGCCAGCAGTGCCGAGGGGGCGAAGGGGAATCAGCCCCAGCATTTT. Protein: CASSAEGAKGNQPQHF.

The J gene is TRBJ1-2, the V gene TRBV5-1, with D perhaps TRBD1 (6 bases). The CDR3 consists of 13 residues. The V gene lost 4 bases and the J gene lost 6 bases, with 13 bases spanning the gap. CDR1 SGHRS and CDR2 YFSETQ come from the germline V gene. CDR3 sequence: CASSQQGRDGYTF. In DNA, the CDR3 is TGCGCCAGCAGCCAGCAGGGGAGGGATGGCTACACCTTC.

The V call is TRBV19, the J call TRBJ2-7, with 7 bases matching TRBD2. The V gene's germline CDR1 is LNHDA and CDR2 SQIVND (reference sequence). The trim removed 6 bases at V and 3 bases at J, leaving 11 bases unmatched. This CDR3 comprises 15 residues. In DNA form, the CDR3 reads TGTGCCAGTAGACTCGATGGGCGGGAGTTCTACGAGCAGTACTTC. It is translated as CASRLDGREFYEQYF.

This chain joins TRBV6-5 and TRBJ2-3, with D perhaps TRBD1 or TRBD2 (5 bases each). The CDR3 runs to 15 residues. The germline V gene encodes CDR1 MNHEY and CDR2 SVGAGI. Deletions cut 2 bases from V and 6 bases from J, with 15 bases between. The CDR3 nucleotides are TGTGCCAGCAGTTACCGGGACGGTAGAAGCGATACGCAGTATTTT. Protein: CASSYRDGRSDTQYF.

This sequence joins TRBV5-1 and TRBJ2-1, with 8 nucleotides matching TRBD2. The germline CDR1 and CDR2 sequences are SGHRS and YFSETQ. Trimming at V came to 3 bases and at J to 4 bases, leaving 9 bases not matched to a gene. The CDR3 length is 16 residues. CDR3 sequence: CASSSQKAGGYNEQFF. Written as DNA, the CDR3 is TGCGCCAGCAGCTCCCAAAAGGCGGGAGGTTACAATGAGCAGTTCTTC.

Comment on this clone: At one boundary the junction diverges from the germline segment, which might be a read error. The chain employs TRBV7-7 and TRBJ2-5, with 12 bases identical to TRBD2. Germline V gene lookup returns CDR1 SSHAT and CDR2 FNYEAQ (reference sequence). The CDR3 contains 14 residues. CDR3 sequence reads: CASSVTSGRETQYF. The CDR3 DNA sequence: TGTGCTAGCAGCGTGACTAGCGGGAGAGAGACCCAGTACTTC.

The CDR3 DNA is TGTGCCATCAGTGAGCGGGGACAGATAAACACTGAAGCTTTCTTT. Encoded protein: CAISERGQINTEAFF. V usage is TRBV10-3 and J usage is TRBJ1-1; 7 positions agree with TRBD1. The CDR3 is 15 amino acids. CDR1 is ENHRY, CDR2 SYGVKD, per germline. J gave up 2 bases and V 2 bases, and 5 bases lay outside the gene matches.

This chain uses TRBV19 with TRBJ2-2; D unclear. CDR3 length: 14 residues. V lost 7 bases to trimming and J lost 6 bases, with 15 bases between them. Per germline, CDR1 LNHDA and CDR2 SQIVND (reference sequence). CDR3: CASKFGRQSGELFF. The CDR3 DNA is TGTGCCAGTAAATTCGGACGGCAATCCGGGGAGCTGTTTTTT.

This CDR3 reads CATSQDGISQYF. The CDR3 DNA sequence: TGTGCCACCAGCCAGGACGGGATTTCGCAGTATTTT. This chain links TRBV15 with TRBJ2-3, with D possibly TRBD2 on 5 matching bases. In germline, CDR1 is LNHNV, CDR2 YYDKDF (reference sequence). The CDR3 covers 12 residues. The V end was cut by 5 bases, the J end by 10 bases, with 13 bases between.

This clone was seen just once. This chain links TRBV4-3 with TRBJ1-2; D call uncertain. The CDR3 covers 15 residues. Germline V gene sequence: CDR1 LGHNA, CDR2 YSLEER. The V end lost 1 base, the J end lost 4 bases, and 13 bases lay between the germline ends. The CDR3 loop reads CASSQVMRAIYGYTF. In DNA form, the CDR3 reads TGCGCCAGCAGCCAAGTTATGCGGGCCATCTATGGCTACACCTTC.

This rearrangement joins TRBV19 to TRBJ1-1; TRBD1 matches 7 bases. Trimming took 5 bases from V and 4 from J; bases not matched to a gene: 13. Germline assignment: CDR1 LNHDA and CDR2 SQIVND (reference sequence). The CDR3 loop spans 16 amino acids. The CDR3 region is CASSRTWTGGVTEAFF. The CDR3 DNA reads as TGTGCCAGTAGTCGAACCTGGACAGGAGGGGTCACTGAAGCTTTCTTT. Together with reference TRBV19 and TRBJ1-1, the CDR3 gives the full variable domain: DGGITQSPKYLFRKEGQNVTLSCEQNLNHDAMYWYRQDPGQGLRLIYYSQIVNDFQKGDIAEGYSVSREKKESFPLTVTSAQKNPTAFYLCASSRTWTGGVTEAFFGQGTRLTVV.

This rearrangement joins TRBV7-9 to TRBJ1-3, with a tentative D call TRBD1 (5 bases). The CDR3 spans 13 residues. CDR1 SEHNR and CDR2 FQNEAQ come from the germline V gene (reference sequence). V lost 7 bases and J 4 bases, leaving 11 bases between the germline ends. The CDR3 protein is CASKRQNGNTIYF. The CDR3 region has the DNA TGTGCCAGCAAGCGACAGAACGGAAACACCATATATTTT.

The V call is TRBV30, the J call TRBJ2-5, with TRBD1 matching over 10 bases. V lost 5 bases and J lost 3; bases outside the gene matches: 3. The germline CDR1 and CDR2 sequences are GTSNPN and SVGIG (reference sequence). The CDR3 length is 13 residues. In nucleotides, the CDR3 is TGTGCCTGGCAGGGACAGGGGAAAGAGACCCAGTACTTC. It is translated as CAWQGQGKETQYF.

The chain joins TRBV11-2 to TRBJ1-6; perhaps TRBD1 as D (6 bases). The CDR3 extends over 12 amino acids. Germline assignment: CDR1 SGHAT and CDR2 FQNNGV. The germline V and J ends were trimmed by 1 base and 15 bases, with 10 bases remaining between them. The CDR3 spells CASSLGGPLLHF. The CDR3 nucleotides read TGTGCCAGCAGCTTAGGGGGGCCCCTCCTCCACTTT.

The chain joins TRBV5-6 to TRBJ2-2, with D uncertain. This CDR3 spans 15 amino acids. Looked up from germline, CDR1 is SGHDT and CDR2 is YYEEEE. V lost 0 bases, J lost 0 bases, and 6 bases lay in between. The CDR3 DNA sequence: TGTGCCAGCAGCTTGGGGCCCCCGAACACCGGGGAGCTGTTTTTT. Translating it yields CASSLGPPNTGELFF.

This rearrangement joins TRBV30 to TRBJ1-4, with D possibly TRBD1 on 6 matching bases. V lost 4 bases and J 8 bases, leaving 14 bases between the germline ends. Germline assignment: CDR1 GTSNPN and CDR2 SVGIG (reference sequence). The CDR3 sequence is 13 residues long. CDR3 bases: TGTGCCTGGAAGGGGGGGGCAGGGGAAAAACTGTTTTTT. This translates into CAWKGGAGEKLFF.